Below are 17 T cell receptor beta chains sequenced from a single sample in a study of vaccination and CD4 T cells after COVID-19. Their antigens remain unidentified. The Oncomine TCR Beta short-read assay sequenced DNA from cultured CD4+ T cells. Via MiXCR, TCRdb re-called the PCR reads, giving one row per CDR3 protein. The table records about 15,000 distinct CDR3 sequences, less than 70% of them present only once. The treatment is: approximately 9-day PBMC culture with coronavirus spike peptide pools or control peptides (ViraFEST assay). Input material: CD4+ T cells from blood, cultured in vitro. These receptors all come from a human donor who had recovered from COVID-19.

The genes are TRBV20-1 and TRBJ2-1; D unresolved. The CDR3 runs 10 residues. CDR1 is DFQATT and CDR2 is SNEGSKA in the germline V gene (reference sequence). Between the trimmed V and J ends, which lost 2 bases and 10 bases, there was a span of 6 bases. The CDR3 reads CSARSYEQFF. CDR3 nucleotides: TGCAGTGCTAGAAGTTACGAGCAGTTCTTC.

V and J are TRBV5-1 and TRBJ1-1, with no clear D. Trimming shortened V by 0 bases and J by 4 bases, and 10 bases separated the two germline ends. The CDR3 has 14 amino acids. The germline V gene encodes CDR1 SGHRS and CDR2 YFSETQ. The CDR3, as DNA: TGCGCCAGCAGCTTGGGCTTAGATATCACTGAAGCTTTCTTT. Translating gives CASSLGLDITEAFF.

This clonotype was observed a handful of times. The chain recombines TRBV2 with TRBJ1-5, with D possibly TRBD1 on 5 matching bases. Trimming took 5 bases from V and 9 from J, leaving 11 bases between them. Germline V lookup: CDR1 SNHLY, CDR2 FYNNEI. CDR3 length equals 12 residues. As DNA, the CDR3 is TGTGCCAGCAGTACCTCCGGGACGCCCCAGCATTTT. Its protein is CASSTSGTPQHF.

This clonotype came up a few times. The gene calls are TRBV18 and TRBJ1-5; D might be TRBD1 (5 bases). The germline gives CDR1 KGHSH, CDR2 LQKENI. This CDR3 comprises 14 residues. Trimming cost V 0 bases and J 5 bases, with 8 bases left between them. Written as DNA, the CDR3 is TGTGCCAGCTCACCACCTAAGGGGCATCAGCCCCAGCATTTT. Protein: CASSPPKGHQPQHF. The full variable domain, in which reference TRBV18 and TRBJ1-5 provide the parts outside the CDR3, is NAGVMQNPRHLVRRRGQEARLRCSPMKGHSHVYWYRQLPEEGLKFMVYLQKENIIDESGMPKERFSAEFPKEGPSILRIQQVVRGDSAAYFCASSPPKGHQPQHFGDGTRLSIL.

V usage is TRBV20-1 and J usage is TRBJ2-1; 8 bases are shared with TRBD2. With 1 base clipped from V and 8 bases from J, the junction kept 7 bases outside the gene matches. CDR3 size: 14 residues. Germline V lookup: CDR1 DFQATT, CDR2 SNEGSKA (reference sequence). CDR3 sequence reads: CSARVWAGGYEQFF. The DNA of the CDR3 is TGCAGTGCTAGAGTCTGGGCGGGAGGATATGAGCAGTTCTTC.

The genes are TRBV5-4 and TRBJ2-7; possible D gene TRBD1, 6 bases. The CDR3 loop spans 15 amino acids. Trimming left V 1 base short and J 3 bases short, with 14 bases between. CDR1 and CDR2 from the germline V gene are SGHNT and YYREEE (reference sequence). In DNA form, the CDR3 reads TGTGCCAGCAGCTTGCGGACAGCGAATCTCTACGAGCAGTACTTC. Amino acids: CASSLRTANLYEQYF.

The chain joins TRBV5-1 to TRBJ1-2; D perhaps matches TRBD1 (5 bases). Germline CDR1 is SGHRS and CDR2 is YFSETQ. V was pared by 0 bases and J by 4 bases, with 10 bases between. The CDR3 spans 14 residues. CDR3 sequence reads: CASSLEGSFYGYTF. Written as DNA, the CDR3 is TGCGCCAGCAGCTTGGAGGGGTCTTTCTATGGCTACACCTTC.

V gene TRBV6-1 combines with J gene TRBJ2-1; 12 nucleotides align to TRBD2. In germline, CDR1 is MNHNS, CDR2 SASEGT. CDR3 size: 15 residues. The V segment lost 6 bases and the J segment 8 bases; nucleotides outside the gene matches: 8. DNA for the CDR3: TGTGCCAGCAGACCCACTAGCGGGAGGCGCGATGAGCAGTTCTTC. It specifies CASRPTSGRRDEQFF.

The chain combines TRBV12-5 with TRBJ2-7, with D unclear. The CDR3 consists of 18 residues. V was pared by 1 base and J by 3 bases, with 22 bases between. Germline CDR1 LGHNT, CDR2 FRNRAP. DNA of the CDR3: TGTGCTAGTGGTTTGGGGATCTTAGGAAGGCCGTCATTCTACGAGCAGTACTTC. It yields the protein CASGLGILGRPSFYEQYF.

This clonotype has just a few counts. V usage is TRBV7-9 and J usage is TRBJ2-5; D is possibly TRBD2 (5 bases). Trimming shortened V by 8 bases and J by 1 base, and 23 bases separated the two germline ends. This CDR3 is 17 amino acids long. Germline V CDR1 and CDR2: SEHNR, FQNEAQ (reference sequence). The CDR3 nucleotides are TGTGCCAGCCTTCCCGGTTTAGGCTTCGGACTCCAAGAGACCCAGTACTTC. Translation gives CASLPGLGFGLQETQYF.

This clonotype has a handful of counts. The chain joins TRBV6-1 to TRBJ1-1, with D maybe TRBD1 (5 bases). Germline V CDR1 and CDR2: MNHNS, SASEGT. The length of the CDR3 is 16 residues. The V and J ends lost 6 bases and 4 bases respectively, with 21 bases between them. The CDR3 DNA follows: TGTGCCAGCAGCTCGTCAGGGTTTTTAATGGTCACTGAAGCTTTCTTT. It translates to CASSSSGFLMVTEAFF.

This clonotype was detected only a few times. The chain joins TRBV10-3 to TRBJ2-1, with 8 bases identical to TRBD1. From germline, CDR1 is ENHRY and CDR2 SYGVKD. The CDR3 consists of 13 residues. The trim removed 7 bases at V and 2 bases at J, leaving 1 base unmatched. The CDR3 loop is CAITQGAYNEQFF. In DNA, the CDR3 is TGTGCCATCACACAGGGGGCCTACAATGAGCAGTTCTTC.

The CDR3 spells CASSPMSSYNSPLHF. DNA of the CDR3: TGTGCCAGCAGCCCCATGAGCTCCTATAATTCACCCCTCCACTTT. The chain joins TRBV6-1 to TRBJ1-6; D uncertain. The germline V gene encodes CDR1 MNHNS and CDR2 SASEGT. The CDR3 has 15 residues. V dropped 6 bases and J dropped 0 bases, with 9 bases sitting between them.

The J gene is TRBJ2-5, the V gene TRBV24-1, with 13 bases that match TRBD2. The CDR3 sequence is 17 residues long. CDR1 and CDR2 from the germline V gene are KGHDR and SFDVKD. J gave up 3 bases and V 4 bases, and 7 bases lay outside the gene matches. CDR3 in DNA: TGTGCCACCAGTGAGACTAGCGGGAGGACGTTCGAAGAGACCCAGTACTTC. It is translated as CATSETSGRTFEETQYF.

CDR3 residues: CATGTSGSVFETQYF. The CDR3 nucleotides are TGTGCCACCGGGACTAGCGGGAGTGTTTTTGAGACCCAGTACTTC. The genes are TRBV6-2 or TRBV6-3 and TRBJ2-5; 14 bases agree with TRBD2. This CDR3 is 15 amino acids long. Looked up from germline, CDR1 is MNHEY and CDR2 is SVGEGT. V trimming: 10 bases; J trimming: 5 bases; junction bases outside the gene matches: 9.

This chain joins TRBV24-1 and TRBJ2-1; TRBD2 matches 11 bases. The trim removed 0 bases at V and 7 bases at J, leaving 10 bases unmatched. This CDR3 contains 18 residues. Germline values: CDR1 KGHDR, CDR2 SFDVKD. The CDR3, as DNA: TGTGCCACCAGTGATTTGCCCCAACTAGCGGGAGTTCGAAATGAGCAGTTCTTC. It yields the protein CATSDLPQLAGVRNEQFF.

The rearrangement uses TRBV6-1 and TRBJ2-2; unclear D gene. Germline-derived CDR1 and CDR2 are MNHNS and SASEGT. V lost 8 bases to trimming and J lost 0 bases, with 10 bases between them. The CDR3 sequence is 14 residues long. Here the CDR3 reads CASQVSPNTGELFF. The CDR3 DNA follows: TGTGCCAGCCAAGTTAGCCCGAACACCGGGGAGCTGTTTTTT.